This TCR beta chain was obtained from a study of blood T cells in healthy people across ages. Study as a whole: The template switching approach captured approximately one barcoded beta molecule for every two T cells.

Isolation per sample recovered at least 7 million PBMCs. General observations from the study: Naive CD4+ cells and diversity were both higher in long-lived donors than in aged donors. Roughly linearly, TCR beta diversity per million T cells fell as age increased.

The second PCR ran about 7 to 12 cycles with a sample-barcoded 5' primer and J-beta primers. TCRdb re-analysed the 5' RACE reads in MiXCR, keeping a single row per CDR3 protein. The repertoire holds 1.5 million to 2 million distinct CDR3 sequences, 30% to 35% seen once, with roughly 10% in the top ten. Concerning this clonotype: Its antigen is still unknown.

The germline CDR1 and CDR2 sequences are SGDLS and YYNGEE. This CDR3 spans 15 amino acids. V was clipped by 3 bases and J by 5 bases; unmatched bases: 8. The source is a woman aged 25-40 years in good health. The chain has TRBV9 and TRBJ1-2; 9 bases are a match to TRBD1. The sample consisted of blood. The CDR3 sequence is CASSEGGQGRYGYTF. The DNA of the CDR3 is TGTGCCAGCAGCGAGGGGGGACAGGGCCGATATGGCTACACCTTC.